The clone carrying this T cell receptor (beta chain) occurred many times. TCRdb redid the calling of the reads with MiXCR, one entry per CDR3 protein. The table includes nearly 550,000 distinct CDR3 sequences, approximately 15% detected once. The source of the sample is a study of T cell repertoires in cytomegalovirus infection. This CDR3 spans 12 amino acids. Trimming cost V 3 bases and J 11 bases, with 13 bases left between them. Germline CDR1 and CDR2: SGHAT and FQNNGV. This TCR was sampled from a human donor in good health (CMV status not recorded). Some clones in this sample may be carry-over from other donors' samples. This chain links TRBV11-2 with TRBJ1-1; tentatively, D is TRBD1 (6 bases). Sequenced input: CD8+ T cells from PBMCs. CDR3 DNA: TGTGCCAGCAGCTTCGAACAGGGTCTGGCTTTCTTT. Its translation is CASSFEQGLAFF.